This TCR beta chain was obtained from a study of blood T cell repertoires in COVID-19. Measured with immunoSEQ multiplex PCR; TCRdb has only the in-frame clones, and not every one. In the table there are about 75,000 clones, 88% of which are singletons. V lost 2 bases and J 9 bases, leaving 17 bases between the germline ends. The CDR3 runs to 15 residues. Germline-derived CDR1 and CDR2 are SGHTA and FQGNSA. The genes are TRBV7-2 and TRBJ2-1; D gene unclear. This sequence originates from a human donor in a cohort sampled during active COVID-19. The source material was peripheral blood. Here the CDR3 DNA reads TGTGCCAGCAGCTTAATTCACGGCACAGTCGTTGAGCAGTTCTTC. Translating it yields CASSLIHGTVVEQFF.